A single sample gave rise to the 24 T cell receptor beta chains below, sequenced in a study of cytomegalovirus exposure and HLA in healthy donors. Produced via immunoSEQ multiplex PCR; TCRdb's table is partial and in-frame only. The sample has approximately 200,000 clones; about 93% are singletons. Sequencing used PBMCs. The receptor source for this set is a woman aged 18-29 years in good health and CMV-seronegative.

The chain uses TRBV10-1 and TRBJ1-5; unclear D gene. This CDR3 has 17 residues. V lost 1 base, J lost 0 bases, and 13 bases lay in between. CDR1 and CDR2 from the germline V gene are WNHNN and SYGVQD (reference sequence). In DNA form, the CDR3 reads TGCGCCAGCAGTGAGTGGTGGCGGCCAACTAGCAATCAGCCCCAGCATTTT. It codes for CASSEWWRPTSNQPQHF.

The chain couples TRBV5-1 to TRBJ2-7; TRBD2 aligns across 8 bases. The germline CDR1 and CDR2 sequences are SGHRS and YFSETQ. There are 17 residues in the CDR3. Trimming cost V 2 bases and J 4 bases; bases outside gene matches: 14. The CDR3 spells CASSLKQGLDLSYEQYF. CDR3 DNA: TGCGCCAGCAGCTTAAAGCAGGGACTAGATTTGTCATACGAGCAGTACTTC.

The rearrangement joins TRBV5-1 to TRBJ2-5, with 7 bases aligning to TRBD1. CDR1 SGHRS and CDR2 YFSETQ come from the germline V gene. V shed 3 bases, J shed 4 bases, and the junction held 9 bases outside the gene matches. CDR3 length equals 15 residues. The CDR3 DNA reads as TGCGCCAGCAGCTACCGCGTAGGGGGCAGAGAGACCCAGTACTTC. Its translation: CASSYRVGGRETQYF.

CDR3 in DNA: TGTGCCAGCAGTGAAGCTCCTACAGGCGAGCAGTACTTC. Translating it yields CASSEAPTGEQYF. The chain has TRBV6-1 and TRBJ2-7; TRBD1 might be the D (5 bases). The CDR3 totals 13 residues. CDR1 MNHNS and CDR2 SASEGT come from the germline V gene. Trimming cost V 0 bases and J 6 bases, with 9 bases left between them.

This chain links TRBV5-6 with TRBJ2-7; maybe TRBD1 (6 bases). Germline CDR1 and CDR2: SGHDT and YYEEEE. Trimming stripped 1 base from V and 0 bases from J, with 11 bases between. The CDR3 covers 15 residues. The DNA of the CDR3 is TGTGCCAGCAGCTTGAGGGGGACGTTCTCCTACGAGCAGTACTTC. Its protein product is CASSLRGTFSYEQYF.

The chain is built from TRBV7-2 and TRBJ1-3; no clear D gene. The CDR3 sequence is 16 residues long. V was clipped by 1 base and J by 0 bases, with 10 bases between them. Germline V CDR1 and CDR2: SGHTA, FQGNSA. The CDR3 DNA reads as TGTGCCAGCAGCTTAGGTCCCTCCCTCTCTGGAAACACCATATATTTT. This translates into CASSLGPSLSGNTIYF.

The gene calls are TRBV2 and TRBJ1-1; 7 nucleotides agree with TRBD1. The germline gives CDR1 SNHLY, CDR2 FYNNEI. J lost 1 base, V lost 2 bases, and 4 bases had no gene match. The CDR3 is made up of 15 amino acids. The CDR3 region is CASSETGTANTEAFF. The CDR3 DNA sequence: TGTGCCAGCAGTGAAACGGGGACAGCGAACACTGAAGCTTTCTTT.

The chain couples TRBV15 to TRBJ1-3, with D unresolved. CDR1 is LNHNV, CDR2 YYDKDF, per germline (reference sequence). The V end was cut by 0 bases, the J end by 0 bases, with 15 bases between. The CDR3 is made up of 18 amino acids. In DNA form, the CDR3 reads TGTGCCACCAGCAGAGATTATTGGGAGGAGAGCTCTGGAAACACCATATATTTT. It translates to CATSRDYWEESSGNTIYF.

The chain carries TRBV18 and TRBJ2-7; 7 nucleotides agree with TRBD2. Trimming cost V 2 bases and J 6 bases; bases outside gene matches: 4. In germline, CDR1 is KGHSH, CDR2 LQKENI. This CDR3 contains 13 residues. CDR3 sequence: CASSPAGVSEQYF. For the CDR3, the DNA is TGTGCCAGCTCACCAGCGGGGGTTTCCGAGCAGTACTTC.

This clone was observed once. The chain couples TRBV28 to TRBJ1-1; D is perhaps TRBD1 (6 bases). Germline assignment: CDR1 MDHEN and CDR2 SYDVKM. There are 13 residues in the CDR3. V lost 1 base, J lost 8 bases, and 11 bases lay in between. Here the CDR3 reads CASSLSPDREAFF. For the CDR3, the DNA is TGTGCCAGCAGTTTATCCCCGGACAGAGAAGCTTTCTTT.

This rearrangement joins TRBV4-2 to TRBJ2-2, with 13 bases matching TRBD2. The CDR3 has 17 residues. Trimming removed 3 bases from V and 1 base from J; junction bases left unmatched: 2. Germline V gene lookup returns CDR1 LGHNA and CDR2 YNFKEQ. The chain's CDR3 is CASSHGLAGENTGELFF. Written as DNA, the CDR3 is TGTGCCAGCAGCCACGGACTAGCGGGAGAGAACACCGGGGAGCTGTTTTTT.

The CDR3 DNA follows: TGCGCCAGCAGCCAAGATAAGGCGTGGGACAGGGTATCTGGAAACACCATATATTTT. This codes for CASSQDKAWDRVSGNTIYF. V is TRBV4-1 and J is TRBJ1-3; 9 nucleotides align to TRBD1. The CDR3 is 19 residues long. CDR1 is MGHRA, CDR2 YSYEKL, per germline. The V segment lost 0 bases and the J segment 1 base; nucleotides outside the gene matches: 10.

This chain joins TRBV11-2 and TRBJ1-1, with D tentatively TRBD1 (6 bases). Trimming took off 2 bases at V and 6 bases at J, with 16 bases between the two ends. The CDR3 sequence is 15 residues long. Germline V gives CDR1 SGHAT, CDR2 FQNNGV. The CDR3 region has the DNA TGTGCCAGCAGCTTAAGGCCAGGGGCCGGCGCTGAAGCTTTCTTT. Protein sequence: CASSLRPGAGAEAFF.

The genes are TRBV9 and TRBJ1-1; 8 bases are shared with TRBD1. J gave up 11 bases and V 3 bases, and 6 bases lay outside the gene matches. CDR3 size: 12 residues. Germline V gene sequence: CDR1 SGDLS, CDR2 YYNGEE. The CDR3 region is CASSAYTGGAFF. The CDR3 region has the DNA TGTGCCAGCAGCGCCTATACAGGGGGGGCTTTCTTT.

The chain links TRBV7-3 to TRBJ2-3, with D perhaps TRBD1 (6 bases). This CDR3 is 16 amino acids long. From germline, CDR1 is SGHTA and CDR2 FQGTGA. Trimming cost V 5 bases and J 1 base, with 16 bases left between them. CDR3 DNA sequence: TGTGCCAGCAGCCCACTCGGGTCAGGGGGCACAGATACGCAGTATTTT. This encodes CASSPLGSGGTDTQYF.

A single count supports this clone. This rearrangement joins TRBV7-9 to TRBJ1-5; 9 bases match TRBD1. Germline values: CDR1 SEHNR, CDR2 FQNEAQ (reference sequence). Losses at the gene ends were 3 bases for V and 2 bases for J; bases not matched to a gene: 14. The CDR3 length is 19 residues. The DNA for the CDR3 is TGTGCCAGCAGCTTGTATGATGGGACAGGGTCGAGGGGCAATCAGCCCCAGCATTTT. Translated, it gives CASSLYDGTGSRGNQPQHF.

The chain has TRBV4-1 and TRBJ2-1, with TRBD2 identical over 9 bases. J lost 6 bases, V lost 3 bases, and 9 bases had no gene match. The CDR3 has 16 amino acids. The germline gives CDR1 MGHRA, CDR2 YSYEKL. The CDR3 sequence is CASSHLAGDGSNEQFF. CDR3 nucleotides: TGCGCCAGCAGCCATTTAGCGGGAGATGGGTCCAATGAGCAGTTCTTC.

The rearrangement uses TRBV11-2 and TRBJ2-1, with TRBD1 matching over 8 bases. Trimming removed 0 bases from V and 3 bases from J; junction bases left unmatched: 1. The germline gives CDR1 SGHAT, CDR2 FQNNGV. The CDR3 spans 15 residues. CDR3 coding DNA: TGTGCCAGCAGCTTAGAAGGGACAGGCTACAATGAGCAGTTCTTC. Protein product: CASSLEGTGYNEQFF.

This clone was found a few times. The rearrangement uses TRBV30 and TRBJ2-7, with TRBD1 matching over 9 bases. V was pared by 3 bases and J by 2 bases, with 2 bases of the junction left unmatched. This CDR3 contains 13 residues. Germline V gene sequence: CDR1 GTSNPN, CDR2 SVGIG (reference sequence). CDR3 DNA sequence: TGTGCCTGGAGGGACAGGGGAACCTACGAGCAGTACTTC. Amino acid sequence: CAWRDRGTYEQYF.

CDR3 sequence: CASSLMGQGLVGTEAFF. DNA of the CDR3: TGTGCCAGCAGCTTGATGGGACAGGGGTTAGTAGGCACTGAAGCTTTCTTT. The V and J genes are TRBV7-8 and TRBJ1-1; 10 nucleotides match TRBD1. With V trimmed by 3 bases and J by 4 bases, 11 bases remained unmatched. This CDR3 is built from 17 residues. Germline CDR1 and CDR2: SGHVS and FQNEAQ.

The chain has TRBV6-7 and TRBJ2-2; 9 bases agree with TRBD1. TRBV6-7 is given ORF status, its function remaining uncertain. The CDR3 runs to 15 residues. Trimming took 7 bases from V and 5 from J; bases not matched to a gene: 8. The CDR3 region is CASNQEDRGTGELFF. CDR3 bases: TGTGCCAGCAACCAGGAGGACAGGGGTACCGGGGAGCTGTTTTTT.

The gene calls are TRBV14 and TRBJ2-6; possibly TRBD2 for D (5 bases). The germline V gene has CDR1 SGHDN and CDR2 FVKESK. The V gene lost 4 bases and the J gene lost 0 bases, with 10 bases spanning the gap. This CDR3 comprises 16 residues. The CDR3 DNA reads as TGTGCCAGCAGCCCCGGACTGCCCTCTGGGGCCAACGTCCTGACTTTC. This translates into CASSPGLPSGANVLTF.

The chain links TRBV28 to TRBJ1-4, with D possibly TRBD1 on 5 matching bases. The CDR3 extends over 14 amino acids. Trimming pared 11 bases from V and 5 bases from J, leaving 18 bases between. The germline V gene encodes CDR1 MDHEN and CDR2 SYDVKM. The CDR3 DNA follows: TGTGCCTCCAGCGTTATAGGGGTGAATGAAAAACTGTTTTTT. Its translation is CASSVIGVNEKLFF.

This clone appeared a few times. This chain joins TRBV27 and TRBJ2-7; D remains ambiguous. Germline CDR1 reads MNHEY; CDR2 reads SMNVEV (reference sequence). This CDR3 is built from 13 residues. V was cut by 4 bases and J by 3 bases, with 10 bases left in between. The CDR3 DNA reads TGTGCCAGCAGTTCGAACTCGGTCTACGAGCAGTACTTC. It is translated as CASSSNSVYEQYF.